This T cell receptor (beta chain) is from a study of blood T cell repertoires in COVID-19. Study details: T cells, B-cell-depleted T cells, or PBMCs provided the cDNA or gDNA that served as material.

The germline V gene encodes CDR1 LGHNA and CDR2 YSLEER. V was trimmed by 5 bases and J by 0 bases, leaving 19 bases between them. The CDR3 sequence is 18 residues long. In the authors' methods: Using reference gene primer amplification, nucleated cell counts were estimated. The protocol was immunoSEQ multiplex PCR, while the TCRdb copy is restricted to in-frame clones and leaves out a portion. That table supplies the V and J calls and clone size; D and trimming were determined from the DNA. The sample has about 140,000 clones, more than 70% seen once. The clonotype was recovered from a woman aged 55-75 years with acute or convalescent COVID-19. The chain has TRBV4-3 and TRBJ1-4; a weak D match, TRBD1 (5 bases). The material sequenced was peripheral blood. The CDR3 region is CASSDTPWGVTTNEKLFF. CDR3 DNA: TGCGCCAGCAGCGACACGCCTTGGGGGGTGACAACTAATGAAAAACTGTTTTTT.